Each of the 26 T cell receptor beta chains below was sequenced from the same sample in a study of T cell repertoires in cytomegalovirus infection. TCRdb reprocessed the reads via MiXCR and lists one record per CDR3 protein. The sample lists about 830,000 distinct CDR3 sequences, over 25% seen once, with roughly an eighth in the top ten. No cognate antigen is known for these TCRs. The specimen was cultured CD8+ T cells from PBMCs, collected from culture after CMV antigen stimulation. The receptors originated from a human donor in good health (CMV status not recorded). Some clones in this sample may be carry-over from other donors' samples.

This clonotype occurred once. This chain joins TRBV4-2 and TRBJ2-1; D is possibly TRBD1 (5 bases). CDR1 is LGHNA, CDR2 YNFKEQ, per germline. V was pared by 3 bases and J by 3 bases, with 9 bases between. CDR3 length equals 14 residues. In DNA form, the CDR3 reads TGTGCCAGCAGCCACGTGGGGCACTACAATGAGCAGTTCTTC. It translates to CASSHVGHYNEQFF.

The CDR3 region is CASSLDSPGHLQETQYF. The CDR3 region has the DNA TGCGCCAGCAGCTTGGATAGCCCGGGACACTTGCAAGAGACCCAGTACTTC. The V gene is TRBV5-1, the J gene TRBJ2-5, with TRBD1 as a possible D gene (6 bases). Trimming removed 0 bases at V and 2 bases at J, with 17 bases between. CDR3 size: 17 residues. Germline loops: CDR1 SGHRS, CDR2 YFSETQ.

This clonotype was detected a few times. The V gene is TRBV6-2 or TRBV6-3, the J gene TRBJ1-1; no reliable D call. The CDR3 totals 15 residues. CDR1 and CDR2 (germline): MNHEY, SVGEGT. Trimming shortened V by 2 bases and J by 1 base, and 11 bases separated the two germline ends. The CDR3 region has the DNA TGTGCCAGCAGTTACCCCTTGAGCAGGAACACTGAAGCTTTCTTT. The encoded protein is CASSYPLSRNTEAFF.

The chain recombines TRBV7-6 with TRBJ2-1; no clear D gene. The CDR3 length is 13 residues. Trimming stripped 1 base from V and 5 bases from J, with 6 bases between. CDR1 SGHVS and CDR2 FNYEAQ come from the germline V gene. The CDR3 coding sequence is TGTGCCAGCAGCTTAGGACCGGACAATGAGCAGTTCTTC. It codes for CASSLGPDNEQFF.

J is TRBJ2-1 and V is TRBV3-1; a possible D gene is TRBD2 (7 bases). The CDR3 consists of 14 residues. V lost 3 bases and J 7 bases, leaving 13 bases between the germline ends. CDR1 and CDR2 (germline): LGHDT, YNNKEL (reference sequence). The CDR3 loop is CASSQRGPWNEQFF. CDR3 nucleotides: TGTGCCAGCAGCCAGCGGGGGCCGTGGAATGAGCAGTTCTTC.

This clonotype was detected a few times. Its ends do not fully match the called genes, so a read error is possible. The chain combines TRBV7-8 with TRBJ2-5; 9 bases fit TRBD2. Germline lookup yields CDR1 SGHVS and CDR2 FQNEAQ. The CDR3 has 11 amino acids. CDR3 region: CASSFSGGEVF. The CDR3 DNA is TGTGCCAGCAGTTTTAGCGGGGGTGAGGTCTTC. The full variable domain, with the rest looked up from reference TRBV7-8 and TRBJ2-5, is GAGVSQSPRYKVAKRGQDVALRCDPISGHVSLFWYQQALGQGPEFLTYFQNEAQLDKSGLPSDRFFAERPEGSVSTLKIQRTQQEDSAVYLCASSFSGGEVFGPGTRLLVL.

This clonotype was seen a few times. The chain uses TRBV2 and TRBJ2-5, with 7 bases fitting TRBD1. Germline V gives CDR1 SNHLY, CDR2 FYNNEI. This CDR3 contains 14 residues. V shed 7 bases, J shed 6 bases, and the junction held 11 bases outside the gene matches. The CDR3 DNA reads TGTGCCAGCATTGAGGACAGGAGTTTAAAGACCCAGTACTTC. Amino acid sequence: CASIEDRSLKTQYF.

The chain joins TRBV29-1 to TRBJ2-7; D unclear. The germline V gene has CDR1 SQVTM and CDR2 ANQGSEA. This CDR3 is 13 amino acids long. With 3 bases removed from V and 0 bases from J, the gap between germline ends came to 9 bases. This CDR3 reads CSVEGKSSYEQYF. In nucleotides, the CDR3 is TGCAGCGTTGAGGGGAAGAGCTCCTACGAGCAGTACTTC.

This clonotype appeared a few times. The chain is built from TRBV5-6 and TRBJ2-2; weak D call: TRBD1 (6 bases). Germline loops: CDR1 SGHDT, CDR2 YYEEEE. This CDR3 contains 19 residues. Between the trimmed V and J ends, which lost 1 base and 3 bases, there was a span of 22 bases. Here the CDR3 DNA reads TGTGCCAGCAGCTTGAGTTGGGTCGTTCAACAGGGTGACACCGGGGAGCTGTTTTTT. Encoded protein: CASSLSWVVQQGDTGELFF.

The V gene is TRBV6-1, the J gene TRBJ1-2, with D unclear. The CDR3 extends over 13 amino acids. Germline-derived CDR1 and CDR2 are MNHNS and SASEGT. V was clipped by 3 bases and J by 8 bases, with 13 bases between them. CDR3 nucleotides: TGTGCCAGCAGTGACGGCCCCACAGTGGGCTACACCTTC. This codes for CASSDGPTVGYTF.

This clonotype was picked up many times. The rearrangement links TRBV7-2 to TRBJ2-7; 9 nucleotides align to TRBD1. The length of the CDR3 is 13 residues. Germline values: CDR1 SGHTA, CDR2 FQGNSA. After removal of 3 bases from V and 5 bases from J, the junction contained 2 bases not matched to a gene. Here the CDR3 DNA reads TGTGCCAGCAGCTTTTACAGGGGGCACGAGCAGTACGTC. This gives the protein CASSFYRGHEQYV.

This chain links TRBV6-6 with TRBJ2-7; 9 nucleotides agree with TRBD1. Germline assignment: CDR1 MNHNY and CDR2 SVGAGI (reference sequence). V dropped 5 bases and J dropped 5; count of bases not matched to a gene: 7. CDR3 length: 14 amino acids. The CDR3 DNA sequence: TGTGCCAGCAGTAAACCGGGACAGGGCCACGAGCAGTACTTC. This encodes CASSKPGQGHEQYF.

The chain carries TRBV6-2 or TRBV6-3 and TRBJ1-1; D uncertain. Germline values: CDR1 MNHEY, CDR2 SVGEGT. V was shortened by 2 bases and J by 4 bases, with 8 bases between the two germline ends. The CDR3 is made up of 13 amino acids. CDR3 amino acids: CASSYGWATEAFF. The DNA for the CDR3 is TGTGCCAGCAGTTACGGGTGGGCCACTGAAGCTTTCTTT.

This clonotype was counted many times. The J gene is TRBJ2-5, the V gene TRBV7-2; D possibly uses TRBD1 or TRBD2 (6 bases each). CDR3 length: 16 amino acids. V lost 4 bases and J lost 2, with 17 bases in between. Germline V gene lookup returns CDR1 SGHTA and CDR2 FQGNSA. The CDR3 is CASSSLPRGRQETQYF. The CDR3 DNA is TGTGCCAGCAGCTCCCTGCCTCGGGGGCGGCAAGAGACCCAGTACTTC.

The genes are TRBV19 and TRBJ2-6; tentatively, D is TRBD1 (5 bases). The CDR3 contains 15 residues. Germline V lookup: CDR1 LNHDA, CDR2 SQIVND (reference sequence). V was pared by 3 bases and J by 4 bases, with 10 bases between. This CDR3 reads CASSITGPGANVLTF. CDR3 bases: TGTGCCAGTAGTATTACAGGTCCCGGGGCCAACGTCCTGACTTTC. The full variable domain, rest sourced from reference TRBV19 and TRBJ2-6, is DGGITQSPKYLFRKEGQNVTLSCEQNLNHDAMYWYRQDPGQGLRLIYYSQIVNDFQKGDIAEGYSVSREKKESFPLTVTSAQKNPTAFYLCASSITGPGANVLTFGAGSRLTVL.

This clonotype has only a few counts. V is TRBV27 and J is TRBJ1-6; D ambiguous. This CDR3 has 15 residues. Germline-derived CDR1 and CDR2 are MNHEY and SMNVEV (reference sequence). Between the trimmed V and J ends, which lost 0 bases and 7 bases, there was a span of 10 bases. The CDR3 region has the DNA TGTGCCAGCAGTTTATCAGGGCCGGGGAATTCACCCCTCCACTTT. This codes for CASSLSGPGNSPLHF.

This clonotype was counted between two and nine times. The rearrangement uses TRBV7-9 and TRBJ2-1; no clear D gene. V was shortened by 0 bases and J by 10 bases, with 22 bases between the two germline ends. CDR1 and CDR2 from the germline V gene are SEHNR and FQNEAQ (reference sequence). CDR3 length equals 17 residues. CDR3 sequence (DNA): TGTGCCAGCAGCTTAGCCTACCTAATGAGCAGTCTGGGAGAGCAGTTCTTC. As protein: CASSLAYLMSSLGEQFF. Full variable domain (outside the CDR3, taken from reference TRBV7-9 and TRBJ2-1): DTGVSQNPRHKITKRGQNVTFRCDPISEHNRLYWYRQTLGQGPEFLTYFQNEAQLEKSRLLSDRFSAERPKGSFSTLEIQRTEQGDSAMYLCASSLAYLMSSLGEQFFGPGTRLTVL.

The chain combines TRBV19 with TRBJ2-3; TRBD1 is a possible D gene (5 bases). This CDR3 comprises 15 residues. The ends were cut back, 7 bases at V and 4 bases at J, with 18 bases in the middle. From germline, CDR1 is LNHDA and CDR2 SQIVND (reference sequence). CDR3 residues: CASTLDGAESDTQYF. Written as DNA, the CDR3 is TGTGCCAGTACCCTGGATGGGGCTGAGTCAGATACGCAGTATTTT.

This clonotype was seen ten or more times. This chain uses TRBV7-2 with TRBJ2-7; 8 bases map to TRBD2. The CDR3 loop spans 15 amino acids. Losses at the gene ends were 5 bases for V and 4 bases for J; bases not matched to a gene: 10. Germline assignment: CDR1 SGHTA and CDR2 FQGNSA. CDR3 amino acids: CASSPGTSSGYEQYV. For the CDR3, the DNA is TGTGCCAGCAGCCCTGGGACTAGTTCCGGATACGAGCAGTACGTC.

The chain combines TRBV6-6 with TRBJ2-7; maybe TRBD1 (6 bases). CDR1 and CDR2 (germline): MNHNY, SVGAGI (reference sequence). Trimming pared 5 bases from V and 3 bases from J, leaving 8 bases between. This CDR3 comprises 12 residues. This chain's CDR3 is CASSPGHYEQYF. The CDR3 DNA sequence: TGTGCCAGCAGTCCGGGACACTACGAGCAGTACTTC.

At least ten counts were recorded for this clonotype. This chain joins TRBV28 and TRBJ2-4; no firm D call. Trimming removed 1 base at V and 3 bases at J, with 4 bases between. The CDR3 consists of 13 residues. Germline values: CDR1 MDHEN, CDR2 SYDVKM. The CDR3 sequence is CASSLFVKNIQYF. The CDR3 DNA sequence: TGTGCCAGCAGTTTATTCGTCAAAAACATTCAGTACTTC.

The rearrangement uses TRBV2 and TRBJ1-2; D not resolved. The germline V and J ends were trimmed by 5 bases and 1 base, with 11 bases remaining between them. Germline CDR1 SNHLY, CDR2 FYNNEI. This CDR3 comprises 14 residues. CDR3 sequence reads: CASSPITFNYGYTF. The CDR3 DNA sequence: TGTGCCAGCAGTCCTATAACTTTTAACTATGGCTACACCTTC.

V is TRBV4-1 and J is TRBJ1-5; TRBD1 matches 10 bases. CDR1 MGHRA and CDR2 YSYEKL come from the germline V gene. This CDR3 has 17 residues. V shed 2 bases, J shed 0 bases, and the junction held 4 bases outside the gene matches. CDR3 DNA sequence: TGCGCCAGCAGCCAATGGACAGGGGGTGATAGCAATCAGCCCCAGCATTTT. It yields the protein CASSQWTGGDSNQPQHF.

The table lists this clonotype with a few counts. The rearrangement uses TRBV12-3 or TRBV12-4 and TRBJ1-2; TRBD1 agrees at 10 bases. This CDR3 comprises 16 residues. With V trimmed by 5 bases and J by 2 bases, 8 bases remained unmatched. CDR3 in amino acids: CASSRGTGDLNYGYTF. The CDR3 nucleotides read TGTGCCAGCAGTAGGGGGACAGGGGACCTAAACTATGGCTACACCTTC.

This chain joins TRBV12-3 or TRBV12-4 and TRBJ1-4, with D perhaps matching TRBD1 (5 bases). The V and J ends lost 1 base and 4 bases respectively, with 22 bases between them. The CDR3 consists of 19 residues. The CDR3, as DNA: TGTGCCAGCAGTTTAGTGATTTACGGGGGGGGAGCAAATAATGAAAAACTGTTTTTT. It is translated as CASSLVIYGGGANNEKLFF.

This clonotype was found a few times. The CDR3 spells CASSGSGYEQYF. DNA of the CDR3: TGTGCCAGCAGCGGGAGTGGCTACGAGCAGTACTTC. The chain is built from TRBV11-3 and TRBJ2-7, with D possibly matching TRBD2 (5 bases). The CDR3 is 12 amino acids. Germline V gene sequence: CDR1 SGHNT, CDR2 YENEEA. The germline V and J ends were trimmed by 5 bases and 3 bases, with 8 bases remaining between them. Supplemented by reference TRBV11-3 and TRBJ2-7, the full variable domain reads EAGVVQSPRYKIIEKKQPVAFWCNPISGHNTLYWYLQNLGQGPELLIRYENEEAVDDSQLPKDRFSAERLKGVDSTLKIQPAELGDSAVYLCASSGSGYEQYFGPGTRLTVT.